This T cell receptor beta chain was captured by sequencing in a study of T cell responses to AZD1222 COVID-19 vaccine. The CDR3 length is 13 residues. Trimming removed 6 bases from V and 5 bases from J, with 13 bases in between. Germline V lookup: CDR1 LNHDA, CDR2 SQIVND (reference sequence). TCRdb keeps only in-frame clones here, not all; method: immunoSEQ multiplex PCR. The sample has some 110,000 clones, roughly 89% seen once. The sample in question was peripheral blood, obtained 28 days after the second AZD1222 dose. The chain combines TRBV19 with TRBJ1-2; D unresolved. This receptor was identified in an adult who received the AZD1222 COVID-19 vaccine. CDR3 protein: CASRSYSRYGYTF. CDR3 DNA: TGTGCCAGTAGGAGCTATTCCCGATATGGCTACACCTTC.